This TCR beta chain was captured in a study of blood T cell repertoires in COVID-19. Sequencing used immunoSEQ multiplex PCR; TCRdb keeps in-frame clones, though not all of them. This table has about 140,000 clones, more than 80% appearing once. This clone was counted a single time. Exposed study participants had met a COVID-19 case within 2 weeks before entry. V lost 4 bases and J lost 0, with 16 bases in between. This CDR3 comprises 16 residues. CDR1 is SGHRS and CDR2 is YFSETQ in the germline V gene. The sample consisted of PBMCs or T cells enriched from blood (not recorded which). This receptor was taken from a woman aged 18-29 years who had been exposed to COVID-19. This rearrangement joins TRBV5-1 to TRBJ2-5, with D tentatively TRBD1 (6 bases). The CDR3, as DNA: TGCGCCAGCAGCGAAATAACAGGGACGAACCAAGAGACCCAGTACTTC. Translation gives CASSEITGTNQETQYF. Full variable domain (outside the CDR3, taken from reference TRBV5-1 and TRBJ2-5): KAGVTQTPRYLIKTRGQQVTLSCSPISGHRSVSWYQQTPGQGLQFLFEYFSETQRNKGNFPGRFSGRQFSNSRSEMNVSTLELGDSALYLCASSEITGTNQETQYFGPGTRLLVL.